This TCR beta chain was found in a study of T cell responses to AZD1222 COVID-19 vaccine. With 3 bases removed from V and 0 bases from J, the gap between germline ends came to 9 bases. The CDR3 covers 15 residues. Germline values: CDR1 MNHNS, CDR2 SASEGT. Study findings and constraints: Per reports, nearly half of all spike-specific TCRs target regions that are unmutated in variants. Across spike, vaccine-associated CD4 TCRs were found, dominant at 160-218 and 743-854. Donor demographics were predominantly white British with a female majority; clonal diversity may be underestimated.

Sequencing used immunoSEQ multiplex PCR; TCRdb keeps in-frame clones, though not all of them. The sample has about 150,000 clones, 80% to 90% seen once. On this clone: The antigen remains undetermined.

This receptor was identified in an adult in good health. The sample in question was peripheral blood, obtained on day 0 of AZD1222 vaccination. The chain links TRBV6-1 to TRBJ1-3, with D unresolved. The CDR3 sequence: CASSENYLSGNTIYF. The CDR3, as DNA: TGTGCCAGCAGTGAGAACTACCTCTCTGGAAACACCATATATTTT.